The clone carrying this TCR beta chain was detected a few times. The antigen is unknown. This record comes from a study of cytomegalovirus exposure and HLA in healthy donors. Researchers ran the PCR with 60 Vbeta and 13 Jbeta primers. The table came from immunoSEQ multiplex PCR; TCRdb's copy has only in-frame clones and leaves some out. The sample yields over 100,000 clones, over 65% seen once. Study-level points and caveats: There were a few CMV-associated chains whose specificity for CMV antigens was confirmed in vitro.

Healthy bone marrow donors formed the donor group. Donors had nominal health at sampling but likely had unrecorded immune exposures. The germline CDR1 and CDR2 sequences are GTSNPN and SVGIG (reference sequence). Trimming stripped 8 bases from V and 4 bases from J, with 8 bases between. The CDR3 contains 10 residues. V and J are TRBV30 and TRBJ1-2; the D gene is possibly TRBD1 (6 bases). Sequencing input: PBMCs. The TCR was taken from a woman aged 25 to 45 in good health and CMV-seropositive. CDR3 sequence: CAQGSYGYTF. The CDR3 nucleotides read TGTGCCCAGGGGAGCTATGGCTACACCTTC.